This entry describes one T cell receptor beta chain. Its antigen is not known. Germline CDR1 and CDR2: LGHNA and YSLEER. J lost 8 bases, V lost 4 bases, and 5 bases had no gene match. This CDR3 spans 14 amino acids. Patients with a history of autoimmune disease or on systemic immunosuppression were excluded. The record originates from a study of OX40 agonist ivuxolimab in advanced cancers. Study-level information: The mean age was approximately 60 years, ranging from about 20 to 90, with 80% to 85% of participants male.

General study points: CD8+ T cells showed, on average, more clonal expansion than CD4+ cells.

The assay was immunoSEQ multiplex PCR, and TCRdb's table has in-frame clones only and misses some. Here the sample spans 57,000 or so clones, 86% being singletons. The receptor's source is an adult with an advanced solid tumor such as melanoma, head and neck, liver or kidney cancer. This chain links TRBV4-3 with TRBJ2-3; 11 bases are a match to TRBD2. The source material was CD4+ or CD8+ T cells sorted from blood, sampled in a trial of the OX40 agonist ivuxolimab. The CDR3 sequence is CASSLAGGQGTQYF. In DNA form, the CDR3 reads TGCGCCAGCAGCCTAGCGGGGGGGCAAGGTACGCAGTATTTT.